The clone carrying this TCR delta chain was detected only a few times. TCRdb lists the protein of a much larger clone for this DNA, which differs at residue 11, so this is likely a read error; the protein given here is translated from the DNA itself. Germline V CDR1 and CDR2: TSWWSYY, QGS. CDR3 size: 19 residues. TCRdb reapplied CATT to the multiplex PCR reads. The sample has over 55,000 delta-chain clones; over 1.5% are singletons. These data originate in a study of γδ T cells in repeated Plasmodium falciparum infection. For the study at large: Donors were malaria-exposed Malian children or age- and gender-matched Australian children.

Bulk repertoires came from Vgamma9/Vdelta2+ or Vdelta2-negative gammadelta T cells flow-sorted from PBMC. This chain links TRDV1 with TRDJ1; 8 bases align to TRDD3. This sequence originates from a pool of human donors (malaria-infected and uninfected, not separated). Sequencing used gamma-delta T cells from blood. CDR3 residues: CALGNSGYWGAEYTDKLIF. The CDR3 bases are TGTGCTCTTGGGAATTCTGGGTACTGGGGGGCAGAATACACAGATAAACTCATCTTT.